The 16 T cell receptor beta chains listed next were all sequenced from one sample in a study of control samples from healthy donors and cancer patients. The protocol was immunoSEQ multiplex PCR, while the TCRdb copy is restricted to in-frame clones and leaves out a portion. The sample contains approximately 230,000 clones, over 75% of which appear only once. Sequencing was carried out using PBMCs. These receptors were obtained from a woman aged 55-70 years with lung cancer.

This chain's CDR3 is CAISEDTGTGYGYTF. The CDR3 DNA sequence: TGTGCCATCAGTGAGGATACAGGGACGGGCTATGGCTACACCTTC. The chain combines TRBV10-3 with TRBJ1-2; weak D call: TRBD1 (6 bases). From germline, CDR1 is ENHRY and CDR2 SYGVKD. Trimming cost V 2 bases and J 4 bases, with 14 bases left between them. The CDR3 is 15 residues long.

The genes are TRBV7-9 and TRBJ1-2; D may be TRBD1 (6 bases). Trimming cost V 2 bases and J 4 bases, with 23 bases left between them. The CDR3 contains 18 residues. CDR1 and CDR2 from the germline V gene are SEHNR and FQNEAQ (reference sequence). CDR3 nucleotide sequence: TGTGCCAGCAGCTTATCCTCCGCTGGGGGCAATATCGGCTATGGCTACACCTTC. Its protein product is CASSLSSAGGNIGYGYTF.

The CDR3 DNA reads TGCGCCAGCTCCTATGGACTAGCGAACAAGCAGTTCTTC. Encoded protein: CASSYGLANKQFF. The chain is built from TRBV5-1 and TRBJ2-1; 9 nucleotides align to TRBD2. This CDR3 is built from 13 residues. Germline V lookup: CDR1 SGHRS, CDR2 YFSETQ. V lost 7 bases and J lost 11; bases outside the gene matches: 10.

There are a few counts of this clone. V gene TRBV7-2 combines with J gene TRBJ2-7; 8 nucleotides line up with TRBD2. Germline V gene sequence: CDR1 SGHTA, CDR2 FQGNSA. The ends lost 5 bases at V and 0 bases at J; junction bases unmatched: 3. The CDR3 has 14 amino acids. The CDR3 is CASSRTSPSYEQYF. CDR3 DNA sequence: TGTGCCAGCAGCAGGACTAGCCCCTCCTACGAGCAGTACTTC.

J is TRBJ2-3 and V is TRBV6-5; tentatively, D is TRBD1 (5 bases). The CDR3 totals 14 residues. Per the germline V gene, CDR1 is MNHEY and CDR2 is SVGAGI. V was pared by 6 bases and J by 2 bases, with 12 bases between. CDR3 bases: TGTGCCAGCAGGCTCGACAGAATCACAGATACGCAGTATTTT. Its protein product is CASRLDRITDTQYF.

The chain joins TRBV18 to TRBJ2-4, with D tentatively TRBD1 (5 bases). V was trimmed by 4 bases and J by 6 bases, leaving 10 bases between them. This CDR3 spans 13 amino acids. Germline V lookup: CDR1 KGHSH, CDR2 LQKENI. CDR3 sequence (DNA): TGTGCCAGCTCACTTCCAGACAGAAACATTCAGTACTTC. Translating gives CASSLPDRNIQYF.

As for this clone: Other DNA sequences in this sample translate to the same CDR3. The chain joins TRBV6-1 to TRBJ2-5; 10 bases match TRBD2. The CDR3 has 14 residues. Germline V lookup: CDR1 MNHNS, CDR2 SASEGT. Unmatched junction bases numbered 5, after V lost 3 bases and J lost 7 bases. CDR3 region: CASSEGLAGGTQYF. CDR3 bases: TGTGCCAGCAGTGAGGGATTAGCGGGAGGGACCCAGTACTTC.

The chain recombines TRBV6-5 with TRBJ2-3, with 7 positions matching TRBD2. V was pared by 8 bases and J by 2 bases, with 10 bases of the junction left unmatched. The CDR3 is 15 amino acids. The germline V gene encodes CDR1 MNHEY and CDR2 SVGAGI. This CDR3 reads CASRNQRGFTDTQYF. The CDR3 DNA is TGTGCCAGCCGAAACCAGCGGGGCTTCACAGATACGCAGTATTTT.

V and J are TRBV13 and TRBJ2-3; a weak D match, TRBD2 (5 bases). The CDR3 runs to 17 residues. V was pared by 0 bases and J by 8 bases, with 21 bases between. The germline V gene has CDR1 PRHDT and CDR2 FYEKMQ (reference sequence). CDR3 residues: CASSLGGVPGWKATQYF. CDR3 nucleotides: TGTGCCAGCAGCTTAGGCGGTGTCCCGGGGTGGAAGGCTACGCAGTATTTT.

This clone was recorded only once. The genes are TRBV6-5 and TRBJ1-1; D is ambiguous. The CDR3 sequence is 13 residues long. The germline CDR1 and CDR2 sequences are MNHEY and SVGAGI. V was cut by 0 bases and J by 5 bases, with 7 bases left in between. The CDR3 loop reads CASSYSAGTEAFF. CDR3 bases: TGTGCCAGCAGTTACTCGGCGGGGACTGAAGCTTTCTTT.

This chain joins TRBV19 and TRBJ1-1, with D uncertain. Germline CDR1 is LNHDA and CDR2 is SQIVND (reference sequence). The CDR3 totals 14 residues. Trimming removed 3 bases at V and 0 bases at J, with 8 bases between. CDR3 sequence: CASSISGLNTEAFF. The DNA of the CDR3 is TGTGCCAGTAGTATCTCGGGGTTGAACACTGAAGCTTTCTTT. The full variable domain, completed using reference TRBV19 and TRBJ1-1, is DGGITQSPKYLFRKEGQNVTLSCEQNLNHDAMYWYRQDPGQGLRLIYYSQIVNDFQKGDIAEGYSVSREKKESFPLTVTSAQKNPTAFYLCASSISGLNTEAFFGQGTRLTVV.

As DNA, the CDR3 is TGTGCCAGCAGTGGACAATCGGGCTACACCTTC. It encodes CASSGQSGYTF. The chain combines TRBV6-6 with TRBJ1-2; a possible D gene is TRBD1 (5 bases). The CDR3 totals 11 residues. The germline V gene has CDR1 MNHNY and CDR2 SVGAGI (reference sequence). V dropped 5 bases and J dropped 8 bases, with 9 bases sitting between them.

The V call is TRBV3-1 (or the pseudogene TRBV3-2), the J call TRBJ1-6, with D possibly being TRBD1 (5 bases). Per the germline V gene, CDR1 is LGHDT and CDR2 is YNNKEL (reference sequence). The CDR3 length is 12 residues. The V and J ends lost 0 bases and 14 bases respectively, with 8 bases between them. The DNA of the CDR3 is TGTGCCAGCAGCCAAGACGGGGGGACCCTCCACTTT. This codes for CASSQDGGTLHF.

V gene TRBV5-1 combines with J gene TRBJ2-3; D gene ambiguous. This CDR3 comprises 14 residues. V gave up 3 bases and J gave up 2 bases, with 10 bases separating them. CDR1 is SGHRS and CDR2 is YFSETQ in the germline V gene. As DNA, the CDR3 is TGCGCCAGCAGCTCGAAAAGTAACACAGATACGCAGTATTTT. Translating it yields CASSSKSNTDTQYF. Together with reference TRBV5-1 and TRBJ2-3, the CDR3 gives the full variable domain: KAGVTQTPRYLIKTRGQQVTLSCSPISGHRSVSWYQQTPGQGLQFLFEYFSETQRNKGNFPGRFSGRQFSNSRSEMNVSTLELGDSALYLCASSSKSNTDTQYFGPGTRLTVL.

The gene calls are TRBV11-2 and TRBJ1-1; no clear D gene. Trimming took 5 bases from V and 0 from J, leaving 16 bases between them. Germline CDR1 reads SGHAT; CDR2 reads FQNNGV. This CDR3 has 16 residues. For the CDR3, the DNA is TGTGCCAGCAGCCAAAACCTTTTTACGTTGAACACTGAAGCTTTCTTT. Encoded protein: CASSQNLFTLNTEAFF.

The chain links TRBV5-1 to TRBJ1-1; D is unclear. Germline lookup yields CDR1 SGHRS and CDR2 YFSETQ. This CDR3 region has 14 residues. V gave up 5 bases and J gave up 0 bases, with 11 bases separating them. This CDR3 reads CASRVGNMNTEAFF. The DNA of the CDR3 is TGCGCCAGCAGAGTTGGGAATATGAACACTGAAGCTTTCTTT.